What follows are 10 T cell receptor beta chains derived from one specimen sequenced in a study of T cells in Graves' hyperthyroidism and ophthalmopathy (dated by TCRdb to about 2019). Library creation used multiplex PCR. This sample was sequenced with an Illumina HiSeq 2000. TCR beta CDR3 regions were amplified from RNA transcripts. For the first round of RT-PCR on the TCR CDR3, the HTBI primer set was used together with the Qiagen OneStep RT-PCR kit. The public reads were reanalyzed by TCRdb: fastp trimming at Q25, MiXCR alignment, in-frame beta chains only. Every distinct CDR3 protein forms one entry, paired with its most common genes and DNA. In this sample the table shows 350,000 to 450,000 distinct CDR3 sequences, approximately 18% of which occur a single time. Around a third of the sample goes to the ten largest clones. The sample taken for sequencing was blood. These receptor sequences come from a woman younger than 45 with Graves' hyperthyroidism that later progressed to Graves' ophthalmopathy.

Only a few counts were recorded for this clonotype. The chain has TRBV5-8 and TRBJ2-7, with 9 bases identical to TRBD1. The ends lost 2 bases at V and 6 bases at J; junction bases unmatched: 6. CDR3 length: 14 amino acids. CDR1 is SGHTS, CDR2 YDEGEE, per germline. The CDR3 here is CASSFGTGFTEQYF. CDR3 DNA sequence: TGTGCCAGCAGCTTCGGGACAGGGTTCACCGAGCAGTACTTC.

This clonotype appeared many times. V is TRBV19 and J is TRBJ2-1, with 11 bases fitting TRBD2. The last part of the DNA fits TRBJ2-7 better; the J call may be wrong. The CDR3 extends over 13 amino acids. Germline-derived CDR1 and CDR2 are LNHDA and SQIVND (reference sequence). The CDR3 region has the DNA TGTGCCAGTAGTAGGGGACTAGCGGATGAGCAGTACTTC. This sequence encodes CASSRGLADEQYF.

Many counts were recorded for this clonotype. The J gene is TRBJ2-7, the V gene TRBV14; D uncertain. CDR1 and CDR2 (germline): SGHDN, FVKESK. The germline V and J ends were trimmed by 2 bases and 3 bases, with 5 bases remaining between them. There are 12 residues in the CDR3. In DNA, the CDR3 is TGTGCCAGCAGCCAACCCTTCTACGAGCAGTACTTC. This encodes CASSQPFYEQYF.

This clonotype has a handful of counts. The CDR3 reads CASSPTSGIGDTQYF. The CDR3 bases are TGTGCCAGCAGCCCGACTAGCGGGATAGGCGATACGCAGTATTTT. This chain links TRBV3-1 with TRBJ2-3, with 11 positions matching TRBD2. Germline values: CDR1 LGHDT, CDR2 YNNKEL (reference sequence). Germline trimming cut 4 bases from V and 6 bases from J; bases unmatched to any gene: 6. This CDR3 comprises 15 residues.

This clonotype has at least ten counts. J is TRBJ2-7 and V is TRBV6-8; D not resolved. There are 13 residues in the CDR3. Trimming pared 9 bases from V and 3 bases from J, leaving 15 bases between. From germline, CDR1 is MNHGY and CDR2 SAAAGT. This chain's CDR3 is CARQPLGYYEQYF. CDR3 DNA: TGTGCCAGACAGCCCCTAGGTTACTACGAGCAGTACTTC.

The sample holds a few counts of this clonotype. V is TRBV19 and J is TRBJ1-5; D uncertain. This CDR3 is built from 13 residues. Per germline, CDR1 LNHDA and CDR2 SQIVND (reference sequence). Trimming left V 7 bases short and J 0 bases short, with 7 bases between. In DNA, the CDR3 is TGTGCCAGTAATGAGTTTAGCAATCAGCCCCAGCATTTT. It is translated as CASNEFSNQPQHF.

There are many counts of this clonotype. The CDR3 DNA is TGTGCCAGCAGTGAAGGACAGGGGGCGCGGGACGAGCAGTACTTC. This gives the protein CASSEGQGARDEQYF. The rearrangement uses TRBV2 and TRBJ2-7; 10 bases fit TRBD1. Germline V gives CDR1 SNHLY, CDR2 FYNNEI. V lost 1 base to trimming and J lost 5 bases; unmatched junction nucleotides: 5. The CDR3 spans 15 residues.

The rearrangement links TRBV7-9 to TRBJ1-1; D uncertain. Trimming took 0 bases from V and 4 from J, leaving 6 bases between them. CDR1 is SEHNR, CDR2 FQNEAQ, per germline (reference sequence). The CDR3 is 13 residues long. CDR3 amino acids: CASSLAGFTEAFF. CDR3 DNA sequence: TGTGCCAGCAGCTTAGCAGGGTTCACTGAAGCTTTCTTT.

Worth noting for this clonotype: A much more abundant neighbour one base away suggests this may be a read error. V usage is TRBV15 and J usage is TRBJ2-3; 8 positions agree with TRBD1. J lost 8 bases, V lost 4 bases, and 11 bases had no gene match. From germline, CDR1 is LNHNV and CDR2 YYDKDF (reference sequence). The length of the CDR3 is 15 residues. CDR3 region: CATSNAQGAPGTQYF. The CDR3 coding sequence is TGTGCCACCAGCAACGCGCAGGGGGCCCCCGGTACGCAGTATTTT.

This clonotype occurred many times. The chain carries TRBV11-3 and TRBJ1-1, with D hard to call. The CDR3 consists of 12 residues. Germline-derived CDR1 and CDR2 are SGHNT and YENEEA. The V end lost 3 bases, the J end lost 4 bases, and 6 bases lay between the germline ends. CDR3 amino acids: CASSFGPTEAFF. The CDR3 coding sequence is TGTGCCAGCAGCTTCGGACCCACTGAAGCTTTCTTT. Variable domain in full (rest from reference TRBV11-3 and TRBJ1-1): EAGVVQSPRYKIIEKKQPVAFWCNPISGHNTLYWYLQNLGQGPELLIRYENEEAVDDSQLPKDRFSAERLKGVDSTLKIQPAELGDSAVYLCASSFGPTEAFFGQGTRLTVV.